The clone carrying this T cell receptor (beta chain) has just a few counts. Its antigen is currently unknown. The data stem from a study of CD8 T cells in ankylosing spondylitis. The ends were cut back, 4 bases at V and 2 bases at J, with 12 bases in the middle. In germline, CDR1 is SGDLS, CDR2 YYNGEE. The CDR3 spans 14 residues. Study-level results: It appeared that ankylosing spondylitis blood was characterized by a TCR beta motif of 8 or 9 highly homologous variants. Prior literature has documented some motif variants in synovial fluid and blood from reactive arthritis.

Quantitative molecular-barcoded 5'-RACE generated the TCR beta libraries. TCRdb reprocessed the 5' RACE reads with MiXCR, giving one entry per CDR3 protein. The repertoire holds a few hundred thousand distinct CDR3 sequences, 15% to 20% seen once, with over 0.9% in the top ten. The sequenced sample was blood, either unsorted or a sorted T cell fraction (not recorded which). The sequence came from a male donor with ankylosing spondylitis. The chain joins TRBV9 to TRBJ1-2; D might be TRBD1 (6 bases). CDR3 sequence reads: CASSPRQDNYGYTF. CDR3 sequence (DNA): TGTGCCAGCAGCCCCAGACAGGACAACTATGGCTACACCTTC.